The following is a T cell receptor beta chain sequence with its context. In the original workflow: Amplification of reference gene primers was used by the study to estimate nucleated cell counts. Produced via immunoSEQ multiplex PCR; TCRdb's table is partial and in-frame only. That table furnishes V, J and clone size, whereas the DNA furnished D and trimming. The repertoire holds roughly 230,000 clones, about 83% seen once, with around 8.9% in the top ten. Germline V gene data show CDR1 as SGHRS and CDR2 as YFSETQ. Between the trimmed V and J ends, which lost 0 bases and 3 bases, there was a span of 10 bases. The CDR3 has 15 amino acids. This sample was included in a study of blood T cell repertoires in COVID-19. On the study more broadly: Sample material is recorded as cDNA or gDNA derived from T cells, B-cell-depleted T cells, or PBMCs.

The origin of this receptor is a man in his forties with active or convalescent COVID-19. Specimen: peripheral blood. This sequence joins TRBV5-1 and TRBJ1-5; D remains unclear. The CDR3 nucleotides are TGCGCCAGCAGCTTGGGTCTAAATTCCAATCAGCCCCAGCATTTT. Its translation: CASSLGLNSNQPQHF. Drawing the rest from reference TRBV5-1 and TRBJ1-5, the complete variable domain is KAGVTQTPRYLIKTRGQQVTLSCSPISGHRSVSWYQQTPGQGLQFLFEYFSETQRNKGNFPGRFSGRQFSNSRSEMNVSTLELGDSALYLCASSLGLNSNQPQHFGDGTRLSIL.